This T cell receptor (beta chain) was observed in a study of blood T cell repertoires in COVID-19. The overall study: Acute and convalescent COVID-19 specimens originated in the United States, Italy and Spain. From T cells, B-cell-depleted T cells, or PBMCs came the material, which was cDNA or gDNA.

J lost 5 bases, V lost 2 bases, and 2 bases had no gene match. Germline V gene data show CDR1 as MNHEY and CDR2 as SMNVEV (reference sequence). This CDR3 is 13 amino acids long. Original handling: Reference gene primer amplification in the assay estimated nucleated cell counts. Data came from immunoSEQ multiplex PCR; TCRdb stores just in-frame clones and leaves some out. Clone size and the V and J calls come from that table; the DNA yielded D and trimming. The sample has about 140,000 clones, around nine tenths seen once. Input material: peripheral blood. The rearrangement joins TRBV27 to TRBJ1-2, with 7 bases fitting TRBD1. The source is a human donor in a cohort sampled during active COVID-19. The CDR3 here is CASSLGTDYGYTF. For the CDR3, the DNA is TGTGCCAGCAGTTTAGGGACAGATTATGGCTACACCTTC.